This TCR beta chain was captured in a study of shared clonotypes between healthy human individuals (dated by TCRdb to about 2020). As for the study more broadly: Two women and three men aged 18 to 49 years were included in the cohort. Blood TCR repertoires of five healthy adults were deeply sequenced to estimate repertoire size and the extent of clonotype sharing between individuals. To increase sequencing depth and limit assay-specific biases, different laboratories used diverse techniques to prepare libraries and sequence TCR repertoires. For each donor, three plates each were used for CD4 naive and CD4 memory, two plates were used for CD8 naive, and one plate was used for CD8 memory. Between about 0.9 and 9 billion PBMCs per donor were obtained by leukapheresis.

What the authors observed across the whole study: Compared with non-shared clonotypes, the clonotypes found in all four sorted-subset donors had higher generation probabilities. Pairwise subsampling led to the expectation that sequencing depth would affect the degree of clonotype sharing among donors. Larger estimated clonotype richness was generally found for naive subsets than for memory subsets. Sampling was limited to blood, and TCR repertoires in tissue likely differ from TCR repertoires in blood. Sharing across a few donors was observed for around 5% of naive CD4, 3% to 3.5% of naive CD8, about 2.3% of memory CD4, and about 0.4% of memory CD8 clonotypes. The genetic and exposure-history diversity represented was limited by the small number of donors. Rarefaction of sorted-subset datasets indicated incomplete sequencing despite the large sequencing depth.

From its cysteine to its phenylalanine, the CDR3 spans 15 amino acids. Solely the CDR3 DNA is kept, with 45 bases framed from the first base. Trimming leaves V shorter by 4 bases and J shorter by 1 base, with the junction holding 4 bases beyond the gene matches. For CDR1 and CDR2, the germline V gene lists SGHRS and YFSETQ. TCR CDR3 regions were amplified from genomic DNA by multiplex PCR using the deep immunoSEQ assay. For each cell subset, the extracted genomic DNA was distributed evenly across all wells of several immunoSEQ 96-well plates, and each plate served as one replicate. For sorted subsets, each replicate PCR was loaded with roughly 190 ng genomic DNA, equivalent to about 33,000 T cell genomes. The purified libraries were quantified using a Qubit 3.0 fluorometer, sized with a Bioanalyzer 2100, and then quantified again using the KAPA Library Quantification kit. Every immunoSEQ 96-well plate was sequenced on a dedicated single-read 150-cycle Illumina NextSeq 550 flow cell. The authors' pipeline ran thus. Because the immunoSEQ output held only junctional sequences and lacked quality scores, the filtering could not match the filtering applied to full-length reads. To assign V/J genes and CDR3, sequences were annotated against IMGT germline references using PyIR, a Python wrapper for IgBLAST v1.9. Reads were removed for weak V/J assignments (E-value above 1e-6), missing CDR3, stop codons, out-of-frame junctions, or ambiguous translated residues. V3J clonotypes were defined as sequences sharing an identical inferred V gene, J gene, and CDR3 amino acid sequence. Percentage overlap between repertoires was computed as shared unique clonotypes divided by the size of the smaller repertoire. Three approaches were used to assess repertoire richness: RTK rarefaction, the Chao1 estimator, and Recon v2.1 estimates of unobserved clonotypes. OLGA was used to compute generation probabilities for all TCRbeta clonotypes that the gDNA method yielded from a few donors. Here the immuneACCESS table is served through TCRdb, limited to in-frame sequences with V and J called. Missing clones are a known gap in these copies; in checked studies unresolved V genes cover under half, and the rest lacks a known reason. V, J and clone size are those of that table, while D and trimming were read from the DNA. In all, the sample holds under 1,100,000 clones, and around 78% of those were seen once. Clones ranked in the top ten supply 0.55% to 0.7% of the sample.

With respect to this clone: It lacks a known antigen. Base qualities are missing; no much larger clone stands one base away.

The donors were healthy, HIV-negative adults with no recently reported acute infections or vaccinations. All donors were Caucasian adults living in Nashville, Tennessee, USA. CD4+ T cells were enriched by magnetic negative selection, after which naive cells were positively selected on CD45RA and the negative fraction was taken as the memory subset. Blood was obtained by leukapheresis, after which PBMCs were separated by Ficoll-Histopaque density gradient centrifugation and cryopreserved in liquid nitrogen vapor phase. Analytical flow cytometry was used to check the purity and quantity of every magnetically sorted T cell population. Genomic DNA was isolated from every sorted fraction and measured by UV absorbance on a Nanodrop 2000c.

What was sequenced was memory CD4+ T cells from PBMCs. What this sample's cell subset or site label stands for: CD45RA-negative fraction. This receptor was obtained from a man between 18 and 35 years old in good health. Some clones in this sample may be carry-over from other donors' samples. The rearranged chain carries TRBV5-1 and TRBJ2-1; TRBD2 lines up with 8 middle nucleotides. The nucleotide sequence is TGCGCCAGCAGCGATAGCGGGAATTCCTACAATGAGCAGTTCTTC. Its translation is CASSDSGNSYNEQFF.